This TCR beta chain is from a study of technical replicates of blood from several donors. The assay was immunoSEQ multiplex PCR, and TCRdb's table has in-frame clones only and misses some. The sample comprises about 59,000 clones, around 93% of which are singletons, and approximately 4.2% rests with the top ten. Trimming took 3 bases from V and 6 from J; bases not matched to a gene: 5. CDR3 length equals 15 residues. Germline-derived CDR1 and CDR2 are SGHTA and FQGNSA. The sequenced material came from PBMCs. The gene calls are TRBV7-2 and TRBJ1-5; 10 bases agree with TRBD1. This clonotype was obtained from a human donor in good health. Some clones in this sample may be carry-over from other donors' samples. The CDR3: CASSLTGGAGQPQHF. In DNA, the CDR3 is TGTGCCAGCAGCTTGACAGGGGGCGCTGGTCAGCCCCAGCATTTT. Combining the CDR3 with reference TRBV7-2 and TRBJ1-5 gives the whole variable domain GAGVSQSPSNKVTEKGKDVELRCDPISGHTALYWYRQSLGQGLEFLIYFQGNSAPDKSGLPSDRFSAERTGGSVSTLTIQRTQQEDSAVYLCASSLTGGAGQPQHFGDGTRLSIL.